The 8 T cell receptor beta chains presented below share a single source sample, sequenced in a study of T cell changes during pregnancy in multiple sclerosis. Measured with immunoSEQ multiplex PCR; TCRdb has only the in-frame clones, and not every one. The sample has 70,000 to 80,000 clones; roughly 94% are singletons. Source: peripheral blood, taken in the third trimester of pregnancy. The receptors here all came from a female donor with multiple sclerosis, enrolled in a pregnancy study.

The gene calls are TRBV6-1 and TRBJ1-3; a weak D match, TRBD1 (5 bases). In germline, CDR1 is MNHNS, CDR2 SASEGT. The CDR3 extends over 13 amino acids. Deletions cut 4 bases from V and 8 bases from J, with 12 bases between. CDR3 coding DNA: TGTGCCAGCAGTGGGAGACAGTGGGACACCATATATTTT. Protein: CASSGRQWDTIYF.

The CDR3 nucleotides read TGTGCCAGCAGGAGAACAGGGGGCTATTCACCCCTCCACTTT. Translating gives CASRRTGGYSPLHF. The V and J genes are TRBV6-1 and TRBJ1-6; the match to TRBD1 covers 9 bases. The CDR3 sequence is 14 residues long. Germline CDR1 and CDR2: MNHNS and SASEGT. With V trimmed by 6 bases and J by 8 bases, 5 bases remained unmatched.

The chain carries TRBV19 and TRBJ1-1, with a tentative D call TRBD1 (5 bases). Trimming took off 6 bases at V and 3 bases at J, with 23 bases between the two ends. Germline loops: CDR1 LNHDA, CDR2 SQIVND (reference sequence). This CDR3 is built from 17 residues. CDR3: CASSGKATVISDTEAFF. CDR3 bases: TGTGCCAGTAGCGGAAAAGCGACAGTCATATCGGACACTGAAGCTTTCTTT.

The rearrangement links TRBV14 to TRBJ2-2, with D possibly being TRBD2 (6 bases). The CDR3 runs 16 residues. Germline assignment: CDR1 SGHDN and CDR2 FVKESK. Deletions cut 1 base from V and 6 bases from J, with 15 bases between. The CDR3 DNA reads as TGTGCCAGCAGCCAAGGGAGCTCGCGGAGGGCCGGGGAGCTGTTTTTT. It translates to CASSQGSSRRAGELFF.

This chain uses TRBV7-3 with TRBJ2-2, with 9 bases aligning to TRBD2. Germline CDR1 SGHTA, CDR2 FQGTGA. The junction had 6 bases not matched to a gene; V was cut back by 4 bases and J by 6 bases. The CDR3 extends over 15 amino acids. For the CDR3, the DNA is TGTGCCAGCAGCTCTGCAGGCGGGGGGGCCGGGGAGCTGTTTTTT. It is translated as CASSSAGGGAGELFF.

This chain connects TRBV9 to TRBJ1-3; 9 nucleotides agree with TRBD1. The CDR3 totals 14 residues. The V and J ends lost 2 bases and 4 bases, in that order; junction bases with no gene match: 1. Per the germline V gene, CDR1 is SGDLS and CDR2 is YYNGEE. CDR3 residues: CASSVGQGGNTIYF. DNA for the CDR3: TGTGCCAGCAGCGTCGGACAGGGGGGAAACACCATATATTTT.

The chain recombines TRBV5-1 with TRBJ1-4; D possibly corresponds to TRBD1 (5 bases). The CDR3 spans 18 residues. Germline lookup yields CDR1 SGHRS and CDR2 YFSETQ. V gave up 5 bases and J gave up 5 bases, with 25 bases separating them. The CDR3 nucleotides are TGCGCCAGCAGTTTATCGGGTCTCCCCAGGGATTACAATGAAAAACTGTTTTTT. Translated, it gives CASSLSGLPRDYNEKLFF. The full variable domain, in which reference TRBV5-1 and TRBJ1-4 provide the parts outside the CDR3, is KAGVTQTPRYLIKTRGQQVTLSCSPISGHRSVSWYQQTPGQGLQFLFEYFSETQRNKGNFPGRFSGRQFSNSRSEMNVSTLELGDSALYLCASSLSGLPRDYNEKLFFGSGTQLSVL.

This chain joins TRBV19 and TRBJ1-5, with 8 bases that match TRBD1. CDR1 LNHDA and CDR2 SQIVND come from the germline V gene (reference sequence). Trimming removed 3 bases from V and 2 bases from J; junction bases left unmatched: 6. The CDR3 runs 16 residues. DNA of the CDR3: TGTGCCAGTAGTATCTGGACAGGGAAGGGCAATCAGCCCCAGCATTTT. Protein product: CASSIWTGKGNQPQHF.